Below, 2 T cell receptor beta chains from the same sample are listed, as sequenced in a study of T cells in Graves' hyperthyroidism and ophthalmopathy. Researchers took RNA transcripts and amplified the TCR beta CDR3 regions from them. An initial round of RT-PCR targeting the TCR CDR3 relied on the HTBI primer set. TCRdb ran MiXCR on the multiplex PCR reads and lists one entry per CDR3 protein. The sample records over 200,000 distinct CDR3 sequences, about 14% being singletons. Sequenced input: blood. Receptor source: a woman aged 40 to 50 with Graves' hyperthyroidism that later progressed to Graves' ophthalmopathy.

In its sample, this clonotype was seen many times. The chain links TRBV28 to TRBJ2-4; D is unresolved. Trimming removed 5 bases at V and 2 bases at J, with 4 bases between. The germline CDR1 and CDR2 sequences are MDHEN and SYDVKM. The CDR3 extends over 12 amino acids. The CDR3 protein is CASSLTKNIQYF. Here the CDR3 DNA reads TGTGCCAGCAGTCTCACCAAAAACATTCAGTACTTC.

This chain uses TRBV11-2 with TRBJ2-1; D may be TRBD1 (6 bases). Trimming removed 1 base at V and 3 bases at J, with 28 bases between. Germline CDR1 reads SGHAT; CDR2 reads FQNNGV. This CDR3 region has 21 residues. The CDR3 DNA reads as TGTGCCAGCAGCTTAGCTTTTGCCCCTATACAGGGTGGGAGCTTCTACAATGAGCAGTTCTTC. This encodes CASSLAFAPIQGGSFYNEQFF. Using reference TRBV11-2 and TRBJ2-1 for the parts outside the CDR3, the full variable domain is EAGVAQSPRYKIIEKRQSVAFWCNPISGHATLYWYQQILGQGPKLLIQFQNNGVVDDSQLPKDRFSAERLKGVDSTLKIQPAKLEDSAVYLCASSLAFAPIQGGSFYNEQFFGPGTRLTVL.